The 5 T cell receptor beta chains given below trace back to one sample, sequenced in a study of blood T cell repertoires in COVID-19. Only in-frame clones appear in the TCRdb table, and some are missing; sequencing was by immunoSEQ multiplex PCR. The table records 200,000 to 250,000 clones, about 85% of them present only once. The sample comprised peripheral blood. The origin of the receptors is a man aged 50-59 years who had recovered from COVID-19.

This chain connects TRBV11-2 to TRBJ2-1, with 10 positions matching TRBD2. Germline CDR1 reads SGHAT; CDR2 reads FQNNGV. With V trimmed by 6 bases and J by 7 bases, 9 bases remained unmatched. The CDR3 covers 15 residues. The CDR3 DNA is TGTGCCAGCAGGATAAGGGAGCGGGAGGGAAATGAGCAGTTCTTC. Residues: CASRIREREGNEQFF.

The gene calls are TRBV27 and TRBJ1-5; the D is unclear. This CDR3 spans 15 amino acids. CDR1 is MNHEY and CDR2 is SMNVEV in the germline V gene (reference sequence). The V end was cut by 4 bases, the J end by 6 bases, with 16 bases between. CDR3 in DNA: TGTGCCAGCAGTTCCGGGCCGGGAGCGAGTCAGCCCCAGCATTTT. Amino acid sequence: CASSSGPGASQPQHF.

The V call is TRBV30, the J call TRBJ2-7; D not certain. The germline CDR1 and CDR2 sequences are GTSNPN and SVGIG (reference sequence). CDR3 length: 11 amino acids. The ends were cut back, 0 bases at V and 5 bases at J, with 5 bases in the middle. CDR3 region: CAWSVLNEQYF. In nucleotides, the CDR3 is TGTGCCTGGAGTGTACTGAACGAGCAGTACTTC.

This chain connects TRBV27 to TRBJ2-1, with D maybe TRBD2 (7 bases). The CDR3 totals 13 residues. Trimming removed 6 bases at V and 9 bases at J, with 15 bases between. CDR1 and CDR2 (germline): MNHEY, SMNVEV (reference sequence). The CDR3 loop is CASRRGRDREQFF. As DNA, the CDR3 is TGTGCCAGCAGAAGGGGGAGGGATCGTGAGCAGTTCTTC.

This chain uses TRBV5-1 with TRBJ2-1, with 8 bases that match TRBD1. V trimming: 0 bases; J trimming: 0 bases; junction bases outside the gene matches: 20. Germline V lookup: CDR1 SGHRS, CDR2 YFSETQ. The CDR3 is 22 amino acids. The CDR3 DNA sequence: TGCGCCAGCAGCTTGGCGAAGGTCCCTTGGACAGGGAGTCTTAGCTCCTACAATGAGCAGTTCTTC. It specifies CASSLAKVPWTGSLSSYNEQFF.